The T cell receptor (beta chain) described here comes from a study of T cells after yellow fever vaccination (dated by TCRdb to 2018 to 2020). Context from the whole study: The SMART-Seq v4 Ultra Low Input RNA kit was used to prepare libraries from fractions with low cell numbers. Two healthy male donors, one aged 18 to 30 and one aged 30 to 39 years, were included in the cohort. Bulk PBMC replicates and cell subsets were isolated from blood drawn at multiple timepoints before and after both primary and secondary immunization. To follow T-cell clones before and after both primary and booster YFV17D yellow fever vaccination, bulk TCR alpha and beta repertoires underwent longitudinal sequencing. Results and caveats for the whole study, not just this receptor: After the booster, most clones that had expanded after primary vaccination were detected again (nearly 97% of CD4 and under 90% of CD8), suggesting broad maintenance of memory. A small share of clonotypes was detected in both CD4 and CD8 compartments, with the overlap likely arising from convergent recombination. Because the study included only two donors, the extent to which the findings can be generalized is limited. The secondary T-cell response was weaker than the primary response but faster, peaking on day 5 instead of day 15. Computational filtering was needed because FACS-sorted repertoires could contain abundant contaminating clonotypes from the bulk population.

The reads were generated on an Illumina NovaSeq 6000. TCR cDNA was made using 5'RACE template switching, a step that added a universal primer site and unique molecular identifiers. Priming for cDNA synthesis came from both the TCR alpha and TCR beta constant segments. Library amplification used two PCR steps, and the second PCR step added sample barcodes and sequencing adapters. Sequencing of libraries was done on Illumina HiSeq 2500 (2x100 bp) or NovaSeq (2x150 bp). In the paper's pipeline: MIGEC handled demultiplexing of reads and collapsing into UMI consensus sequences, while MiXCR performed V(D)J alignment. Vaccine-responding clonotypes were defined with edgeR using replicate PBMC samples, requiring FDR below 0.01 and a log2 fold change above 5 up to day 15. Each bulk clonotype was labeled CD4 or CD8 based on which sequenced repertoire, CD4 or CD8, contained the clonotype at higher abundance. TCRdb passed the public sequencing reads through fastp at Q25 and MiXCR, retaining productive beta sequences. Records with the same CDR3 protein are collapsed into one entry carrying the most frequent genes and DNA. It is TCRdb's table, rather than the study itself, that gives the V and J calls and clone size. Counted in this sample were about 220,000 distinct CDR3 sequences; 3.2% of them appeared once. Around 3.2% of the sample goes to the ten largest clones.

The CDR3 has 14 amino acids, counting the end cysteine and phenylalanine. The retained sequence is limited to the CDR3, 42 bases, with the frame set at the first base. According to the germline V gene, CDR1 reads SGHDT and CDR2 reads YYEEEE. V is cut by 2 bases and J by 3 bases, and the space between the germline ends is 9 bases. The sample's treatment or condition label, in plain terms: live attenuated yellow fever vaccine strain. A standard Ficoll-Paque protocol was used to isolate PBMCs from peripheral blood. CD4 and CD8 T-cell fractions were isolated with Dynabeads CD4 and CD8 positive selection kits. TriZol was used to extract RNA from bulk PBMCs, CD4 and CD8 fractions, and dextramer-positive and dextramer-negative fractions. This clonotype has at least ten counts. It lacks a known antigen. No base quality values were provided; no much bigger clone lies one nucleotide off.

This receptor was identified in a man in his late teens or twenties who received the YFV17D yellow fever vaccine. The rearrangement joined TRBV5-6 to TRBJ1-3, with the D gene call left open. The sample in question was CD4+ T cells sorted from PBMCs, obtained 10 days after the yellow fever booster vaccination. For the CDR3, the sequence is CASSFYSGGNTIYF. The nucleotide sequence is TGTGCCAGCAGCTTTTACAGTGGTGGAAACACCATATATTTT.